Below, 5 T cell receptor beta chains from the same sample are listed, as sequenced in a study of blood T cell repertoires in COVID-19 (dated by TCRdb to between 2020 and 2021). The library came from the immunoSEQ multiplex PCR assay. The source is immuneACCESS, and TCRdb retained only in-frame sequences with V and J called. Part of the clones is not carried over; for the studies checked, unresolved V genes explain less than half of this, and the remainder is unexplained. The sample data list roughly 250,000 clones, and 80% to 90% of these were observed just once. Less than 15% of the sample goes to the ten largest clones. Material for sequencing was peripheral blood. Receptors were obtained from a woman under 40 with COVID-19, enrolled during active disease.

This rearrangement joins TRBV6-5 to TRBJ1-2; weak D call: TRBD1 (6 bases). The CDR3 is 16 residues long. V was shortened by 0 bases and J by 2 bases, with 13 bases between the two germline ends. The germline CDR1 and CDR2 sequences are MNHEY and SVGAGI. CDR3 residues: CASSYSRFDRNYGYTF. Written as DNA, the CDR3 is TGTGCCAGCAGTTACTCGAGGTTTGACAGGAACTATGGCTACACCTTC.

The gene calls are TRBV6-5 and TRBJ1-3; D unclear. V was cut by 7 bases and J by 3 bases, with 4 bases left in between. There are 11 residues in the CDR3. Germline values: CDR1 MNHEY, CDR2 SVGAGI. CDR3 in DNA: TGTGCCAGCAAATATGGAAACACCATATATTTT. As protein: CASKYGNTIYF.

V and J are TRBV4-1 and TRBJ2-7; the D gene is possibly TRBD1 (5 bases). The CDR3 covers 15 residues. V lost 0 bases to trimming and J lost 5 bases, with 14 bases between them. Looked up from germline, CDR1 is MGHRA and CDR2 is YSYEKL. In nucleotides, the CDR3 is TGCGCCAGCAGCCAAGATCCCCTAGGGGTCGACGAGCAGTACTTC. It codes for CASSQDPLGVDEQYF.

V and J are TRBV19 and TRBJ2-7; a possible D gene is TRBD2 (7 bases). Trimming took off 3 bases at V and 5 bases at J, with 17 bases between the two ends. The CDR3 runs to 15 residues. Germline V lookup: CDR1 LNHDA, CDR2 SQIVND (reference sequence). The DNA of the CDR3 is TGTGCCAGTAGTATTTGGGGGGGACATGTCGACGAGCAGTACTTC. It is translated as CASSIWGGHVDEQYF.

The chain recombines TRBV28 with TRBJ2-1, with 9 bases lining up with TRBD2. Germline CDR1 reads MDHEN; CDR2 reads SYDVKM. The CDR3 contains 14 residues. J gave up 9 bases and V 4 bases, and 7 bases lay outside the gene matches. The CDR3 is CASSSRRGGLEQFF. For the CDR3, the DNA is TGTGCCAGCAGTTCTAGGCGGGGGGGCCTTGAGCAGTTCTTC.